This entry concerns a single TCR beta chain. Repertoires were generated with immunoSEQ multiplex PCR, while TCRdb's copy carries only in-frame clones and drops some. The data contain about 140,000 clones, around 79% of them singletons. This sample stems from a study of blood T cell repertoires in COVID-19. V was shortened by 5 bases and J by 0 bases, with 10 bases between the two germline ends. Germline CDR1 is SGHNT and CDR2 is YENEEA. This CDR3 is 14 amino acids long. The V call is TRBV11-3, the J call TRBJ1-1; D gene uncertain. The sequenced sample consisted of PBMCs or T cells enriched from blood (not recorded which). This receptor was taken from a woman aged 45-65 years who had recovered from COVID-19. For the CDR3, the DNA is TGTGCCAGCAGCCACCCGGGGATGAACACTGAAGCTTTCTTT. It specifies CASSHPGMNTEAFF.